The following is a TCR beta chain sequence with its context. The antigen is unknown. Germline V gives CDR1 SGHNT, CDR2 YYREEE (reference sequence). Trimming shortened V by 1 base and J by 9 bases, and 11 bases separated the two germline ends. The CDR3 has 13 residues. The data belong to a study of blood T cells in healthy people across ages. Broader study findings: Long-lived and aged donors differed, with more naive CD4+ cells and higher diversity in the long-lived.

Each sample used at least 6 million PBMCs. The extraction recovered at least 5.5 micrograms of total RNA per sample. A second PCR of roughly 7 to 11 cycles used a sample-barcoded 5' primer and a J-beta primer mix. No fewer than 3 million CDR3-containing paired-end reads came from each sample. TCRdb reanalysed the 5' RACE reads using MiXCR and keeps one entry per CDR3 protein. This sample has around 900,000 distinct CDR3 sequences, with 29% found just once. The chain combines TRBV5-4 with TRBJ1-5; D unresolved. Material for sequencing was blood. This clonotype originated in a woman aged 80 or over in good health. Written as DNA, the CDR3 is TGTGCCAGCAGCTTGAGCGCAAGCTCGCCCCAGCATTTT. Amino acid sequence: CASSLSASSPQHF.